This T cell receptor beta chain stems from a study of blood T cell repertoires in COVID-19. The data were produced by immunoSEQ multiplex PCR, yet TCRdb's version contains in-frame clones alone and is incomplete. The sample consists of some 160,000 clones, under 85% of them appearing once. V was clipped by 5 bases and J by 4 bases, with 9 bases between them. The CDR3 is 13 amino acids. In germline, CDR1 is SNHLY, CDR2 FYNNEI. The sequencing input was peripheral blood. The sequence was collected from a man between 50 and 59 years old with active or convalescent COVID-19. The J gene is TRBJ2-1, the V gene TRBV2; perhaps TRBD1 as D (5 bases). CDR3 bases: TGTGCCAGCAGTCTGAGACAGTACAATGAGCAGTTCTTC. It codes for CASSLRQYNEQFF.